The rows below give T cell receptor beta chains drawn from one sample of a study of patients and donors after allogeneic stem cell transplantation. TCRdb ran MiXCR on the RT-PCR reads and lists one entry per CDR3 protein. The sample consists of 400,000 to 500,000 distinct CDR3 sequences, about a sixth of them appearing once. The specimen sequenced was blood, either unsorted or a sorted T cell fraction (not recorded which). Receptors were obtained from a human donor who was either an allogeneic HSCT recipient or a stem cell or donor lymphocyte infusion donor (not recorded which). It is not recorded whose cells these are; they may come from a transplant donor. Both conserved end residues are part of each CDR3. The D gene is left open where the match is weak. Only some rows state a clone size, as once, few, many or a class for expanded clones.

j_call clone_size v_call d_call cdr3_aa cdr3_nt
TRBJ1-5 few TRBV6-2/TRBV6-3 - CASSYTQGRTSNQPQHF TGTGCCAGCAGTTACACCCAGGGGCGGACCAGCAATCAGCCCCAGCATTTT
TRBJ1-3 - TRBV9 - CASSVGGVGNTIYF TGTGCCAGCAGCGTAGGAGGCGTAGGAAACACCATATATTTT
TRBJ2-4 few TRBV4-3 - CASSPRGRNIQYF TGCGCCAGCAGCCCCCGGGGGAGAAACATTCAGTACTTC
TRBJ2-7 - TRBV20-1 TRBD1 CSASPRTGRPYEQYF TGCAGTGCTTCCCCTCGGACAGGGAGGCCTTACGAGCAGTACTTC
TRBJ2-5 many TRBV5-1 - CASLAGSQETQYF TGCGCCAGCCTAGCAGGGAGCCAAGAGACCCAGTACTTC
TRBJ2-5 many TRBV12-3/TRBV12-4 TRBD2 CASTSGRGGQKEYF TGTGCCAGCACCTCGGGGCGGGGGGGACAAAAGGAGTACTTC
TRBJ1-3 - TRBV7-9 - CASTLATSVSGNTIYF TGTGCCAGCACCCTGGCAACCTCCGTCTCTGGAAACACCATATATTTT
TRBJ1-1 - TRBV27 TRBD1 CASRELGTDYWAFF TGTGCCAGCAGGGAACTGGGGACAGACTATTGGGCTTTCTTT
TRBJ2-7 - TRBV5-4 TRBD2 CASTPRTSGEQYF TGTGCCAGCACTCCCCGGACTAGCGGAGAGCAGTACTTC
TRBJ2-1 - TRBV7-8 - CASSLGSFEQFF TGTGCCAGCAGCTTAGGTTCATTTGAGCAGTTCTTC
TRBJ2-1 few TRBV7-3 - CASSLSGLLGRNEQFF TGTGCCAGCAGCTTATCGGGTCTTTTGGGCCGTAATGAGCAGTTCTTC
TRBJ1-1 many TRBV12-3/TRBV12-4 - CASKEQGATEAFF TGTGCCAGCAAAGAACAGGGTGCGACTGAAGCTTTCTTT
TRBJ1-2 many TRBV4-3 - CASSQGAGVDYGYTF TGCGCCAGCAGCCAAGGCGCAGGGGTTGACTATGGCTACACCTTC
TRBJ2-1 - TRBV11-3 - CASSNRQGYEQFF TGTGCCAGCAGTAATCGCCAGGGTTACGAGCAGTTCTTC
TRBJ1-5 few TRBV20-1 TRBD1 CSAAWDRGLNQPQHF TGCAGTGCTGCTTGGGACAGGGGGCTAAATCAGCCCCAGCATTTT
TRBJ2-7 many TRBV5-1 - CASSRDGQLWEQYF TGCGCCAGCAGCAGGGACGGACAGCTCTGGGAGCAGTACTTC
TRBJ1-5 - TRBV25-1 - CASSERGNQPQHF TGTGCCAGCAGTGAAAGGGGGAATCAGCCCCAGCATTTT
TRBJ1-5 - TRBV4-2 - CASSQGTGTPQHF TGTGCCAGCAGCCAAGGTACTGGGACCCCCCAGCATTTT
TRBJ2-5 few TRBV12-3/TRBV12-4 - CASSRLSPEETQYF TGTGCCAGCAGTCGACTGTCTCCGGAGGAGACCCAGTACTTC
TRBJ2-7 - TRBV5-1 TRBD1 CASSLWTGYEQYF TGCGCCAGCAGCTTGTGGACAGGCTACGAGCAGTACTTC
TRBJ1-1 - TRBV10-3 TRBD1 CATGTGLNTEAFF TGTGCCACCGGGACAGGACTGAACACTGAAGCTTTCTTT
TRBJ2-1 few TRBV7-6 - CASSPLRGANEQFF TGTGCCAGCAGCCCCCTTAGGGGGGCGAATGAGCAGTTCTTC
TRBJ2-1 few TRBV10-3 TRBD2 CAINPGGGNYNEQFF TGTGCCATCAATCCGGGGGGGGGTAACTACAATGAGCAGTTCTTC
TRBJ1-1 - TRBV2 - CASSEAGGPQNTEAFF TGTGCCAGCAGTGAAGCTGGCGGACCCCAGAACACTGAAGCTTTCTTT
TRBJ1-1 - TRBV9 - CASSETPEIEAFF TGTGCCAGCAGCGAGACCCCCGAGATTGAAGCTTTCTTT
TRBJ1-2 few TRBV5-5 - CASSPGHQYGYTF TGTGCCAGCAGCCCGGGACATCAGTATGGCTACACCTTC
TRBJ1-1 many TRBV27 - CASRDLTPAAEAFF TGTGCCAGCAGGGACCTCACACCGGCCGCTGAAGCTTTCTTT
TRBJ2-5 few TRBV7-2 TRBD2 CASGTSGGRGTQYF TGTGCCAGCGGAACTAGCGGGGGCCGGGGGACCCAGTACTTC
TRBJ2-2 - TRBV5-1 - CASRQGSAGELFF TGCGCCAGCAGGCAGGGATCGGCCGGGGAGCTGTTTTTT
TRBJ2-2 few TRBV30 - CAWSVYSFNTGELFF TGTGCCTGGAGTGTCTATAGCTTTAACACCGGGGAGCTGTTTTTT
TRBJ1-2 - TRBV5-1 TRBD1 CASSPDRIGEGYTF TGCGCCAGCAGCCCGGACAGGATAGGTGAGGGCTACACCTTC
TRBJ2-5 few TRBV24-1 TRBD1 CATSAAGQVQETQYF TGTGCCACCAGTGCGGCGGGACAGGTCCAAGAGACCCAGTACTTC
TRBJ2-7 - TRBV18 - CASSPVPGVYEQYF TGTGCCAGCTCACCTGTCCCGGGGGTTTACGAGCAGTACTTC
TRBJ2-1 few TRBV6-2/TRBV6-3 TRBD1 CASTSWDRVYNEQFF TGTGCCAGCACCTCCTGGGACAGGGTGTACAATGAGCAGTTCTTC
TRBJ1-2 few TRBV6-5 - CASSSRRTLLNYGYTF TGTGCCAGCAGTTCCCGGCGGACACTTCTAAACTATGGCTACACCTTC
TRBJ2-1 few TRBV7-9 TRBD1 CASRRPGTAYNEQFF TGTGCCAGTCGGAGACCAGGGACAGCCTACAATGAGCAGTTCTTC
TRBJ1-1 few TRBV20-1 - CSASLDSINTEAFF TGCAGTGCTAGCTTGGACAGTATTAACACTGAAGCTTTCTTT
TRBJ2-3 many TRBV24-1 - CATSADRQAPDTQYF TGTGCCACCAGTGCCGATAGACAGGCCCCAGATACGCAGTATTTT
TRBJ2-1 many TRBV4-1 - CASSQEGGRFNEQFF TGCGCCAGCAGCCAAGAAGGTGGAAGATTCAATGAGCAGTTCTTC
TRBJ2-1 few TRBV20-1 TRBD2 CSARATLAGGSYNEQFF TGCAGTGCTAGAGCAACACTAGCGGGGGGCTCCTACAATGAGCAGTTCTTC
TRBJ2-6 few TRBV2 - CASRDFSGANVLTF TGTGCCAGCAGAGACTTCTCTGGGGCCAACGTCCTGACTTTC